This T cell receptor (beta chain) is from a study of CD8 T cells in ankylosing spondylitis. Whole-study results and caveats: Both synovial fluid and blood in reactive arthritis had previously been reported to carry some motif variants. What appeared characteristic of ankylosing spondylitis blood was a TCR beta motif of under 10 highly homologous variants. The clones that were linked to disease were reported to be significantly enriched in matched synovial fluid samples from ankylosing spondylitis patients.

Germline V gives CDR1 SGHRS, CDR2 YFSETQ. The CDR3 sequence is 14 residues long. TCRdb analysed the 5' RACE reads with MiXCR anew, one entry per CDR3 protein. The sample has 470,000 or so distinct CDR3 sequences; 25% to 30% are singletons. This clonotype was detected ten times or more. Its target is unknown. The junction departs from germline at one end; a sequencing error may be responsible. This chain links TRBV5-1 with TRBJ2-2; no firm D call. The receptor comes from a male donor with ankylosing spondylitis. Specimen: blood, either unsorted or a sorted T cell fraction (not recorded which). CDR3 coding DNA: TGTGCCAGCAGCTTAGATCGGAACACCGGGGAGCTGTTTTTT. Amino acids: CASSLDRNTGELFF.